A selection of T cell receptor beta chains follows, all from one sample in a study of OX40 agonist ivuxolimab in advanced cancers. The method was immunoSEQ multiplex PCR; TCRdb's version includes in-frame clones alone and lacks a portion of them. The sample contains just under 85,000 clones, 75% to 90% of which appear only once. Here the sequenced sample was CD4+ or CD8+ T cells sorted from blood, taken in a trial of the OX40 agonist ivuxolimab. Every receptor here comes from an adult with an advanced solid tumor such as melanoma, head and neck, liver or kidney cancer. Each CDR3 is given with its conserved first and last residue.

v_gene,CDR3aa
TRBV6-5,CASSYSWDRRRGTIYF
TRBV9,CASSVGLAGGPDYEQYF
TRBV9,CASSESSGGIPYEQYF
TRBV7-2,CASSQVSYNSPLHF
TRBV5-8,CASNSNGDRREKLFF
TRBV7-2,CASSPHERLNSPLHF
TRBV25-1,CASSEGRALIYEQYF
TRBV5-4,CASSTGTSTYEQYF
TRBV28,CASSPPGYGTDTQYF
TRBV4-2,CASSQEDRAGNQPQHF
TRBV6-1,CASSRAGQGYEQFF
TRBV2,CASSGLAGPTGELFF
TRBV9,CASSVGPGGPVDTQYF
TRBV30,CAWTRSGQGSPEAFF
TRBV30,CAWSVGLAGIQETQYF
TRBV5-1,CASSLSPSGTGGGQPQHF
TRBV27,CASSSQGSGNSPLHF
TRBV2,CATQSADTQYF
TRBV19,CASSGQGTAYGYTF
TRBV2,CASSLVFSYEQYF
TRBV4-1,CASSEVLTF
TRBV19,CASSTLVGSPSYEQYF
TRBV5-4,CASSLTAGVYGYTF
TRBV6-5,CASSASGTGVYEQYF
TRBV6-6,CASRYPGGAPDTQYF
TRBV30,CAWSVGGSPGAQHF
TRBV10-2,CASSGLAGGETQYF
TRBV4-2,CASSQELTGTSGVYTQYF
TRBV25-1,CASSEGQGARNTEAFF
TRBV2,CASKGQANTEAFF
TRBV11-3,CASSLEGSVGGPNTGELFF